The 4 T cell receptor beta chains below come from one sample, sequenced in a study of a mutant IDH1 vaccine in newly diagnosed glioma. Time point specified: week 35, safety follow-up. Each vaccine dose was 300 ug of mutant IDH1 20-mer peptide, with topical imiquimod. The antigens for these receptors are not known. Method: immunoSEQ multiplex PCR; TCRdb's copy keeps in-frame clones and lacks some. The repertoire holds tens of thousands of clones, with roughly 80% as singletons. Sample: PBMCs, taken from a glioma patient whose treatment included an IDH1 peptide vaccine. The receptors here all came from a woman aged 18-29 years with glioma.

Only one count was recorded for this clone. This chain connects TRBV28 to TRBJ2-1, with 10 bases fitting TRBD1. V shed 3 bases, J shed 5 bases, and the junction held 4 bases outside the gene matches. The CDR3 sequence is 15 residues long. Germline CDR1 MDHEN, CDR2 SYDVKM. This chain's CDR3 is CASSFGTGVNNEQFF. CDR3 nucleotides: TGTGCCAGCAGTTTCGGGACAGGGGTAAACAATGAGCAGTTCTTC.

V and J are TRBV4-3 and TRBJ2-1; possibly TRBD1 for D (7 bases). V was pared by 0 bases and J by 9 bases, with 12 bases between. The CDR3 runs to 14 residues. In germline, CDR1 is LGHNA, CDR2 YSLEER. The CDR3 DNA sequence: TGCGCCAGCAGCCAAGATCCGCAGGGGGGTGAGCAGTTCTTC. Its protein is CASSQDPQGGEQFF.

This sequence joins TRBV11-2 and TRBJ2-2; D remains unclear. Trimming cost V 8 bases and J 5 bases, with 6 bases left between them. This CDR3 is 11 amino acids long. Per germline, CDR1 SGHAT and CDR2 FQNNGV. The CDR3 DNA follows: TGTGCCAGCGGAGAGACCGGGGAGCTGTTTTTT. This gives the protein CASGETGELFF.

The genes are TRBV5-6 and TRBJ2-7, with D uncertain. Germline V gene sequence: CDR1 SGHDT, CDR2 YYEEEE. The CDR3 contains 12 residues. V dropped 3 bases and J dropped 0 bases, with 4 bases sitting between them. The CDR3 DNA reads TGTGCCAGCAGCTCATACTCCTACGAGCAGTACTTC. Its protein is CASSSYSYEQYF.